Sequencing of this T cell receptor (beta chain) was carried out in a study of T cells in Graves' hyperthyroidism and ophthalmopathy. In patients aged 18 to 65, hyperthyroidism was newly diagnosed, with duration under 2 months. Exclusion of a patient resulted from uncontrolled infection, other autoimmune disease, pregnancy or lactation. Diagnosis relied on clinical symptoms, serum thyroxine and TRAb, thyroid ultrasound and orbital computed tomography. Trimming pared 1 base from V and 8 bases from J, leaving 12 bases between. CDR1 and CDR2 from the germline V gene are LNHDA and SQIVND (reference sequence). The CDR3 is 13 residues long. This clonotype was observed at least ten times. RNA transcripts yielded amplified TCR beta CDR3 regions. RT-PCR in the first round (using the HTBI primer set) targeted the TCR CDR3. A single record per CDR3 protein comes from TCRdb applying MiXCR to the multiplex PCR reads. This sample has around 97,000 distinct CDR3 sequences, with about 45% found just once.

This receptor was taken from a man in his forties or fifties with Graves' hyperthyroidism. The sample consisted of blood. This rearrangement joins TRBV19 to TRBJ2-7; D is uncertain. CDR3 in amino acids: CASSIVVRYQQYF. CDR3 coding DNA: TGTGCCAGTAGTATAGTTGTCAGGTACCAGCAGTACTTC.